This TCR beta chain was found in a study of blood T cell repertoires in COVID-19 (dated by TCRdb to 2020 to 2022). For context, the study as a whole: Samples from collaborators originated in the United States, Italy and Spain and spanned both the acute and convalescent phases of COVID-19. The material from the prospective study consisted of cDNA or gDNA derived from T cells, B-cell-depleted T cells, or PBMCs. Subjects who had been exposed to COVID-19, were actively infected with it, or had recovered from it provided the deeply sampled blood TCRbeta repertoires that made up the dataset. The repertoires were made available in a free public database intended to serve as a resource for research on the immune response to SARS-CoV-2. The samples were drawn from two sources: the first 160 participants of the ongoing ImmuneRACE study, and 1,254 subjects contributed by 6 global collaborators. Sample metadata almost always included a de-identified subject ID, COVID-19 status, age in years and sex. Where available, HLA class I and class II types were obtained from metadata supplied by the sample provider rather than from assay-based typing.

The CDR3, cysteine through phenylalanine, is 19 amino acids long. This entry keeps only the CDR3 DNA: 57 bases, framed from base 1. Compared with germline, V lacks 4 bases and J lacks 6 bases; bases without a gene match: 20. Looking up the germline V gene (reference sequence) yields CDR1 LNHDA and CDR2 SQIVND. Broader findings and caveats from the paper: The quantity of clinical and demographic metadata differed by source and by participant and was supplied without curation.

TCRbeta CDR3 regions were amplified from genomic DNA by means of the immunoSEQ Assay, a bias-controlled multiplex PCR. Concerning the study's data processing: The number of nucleated cells in each sample was estimated from the amplification of reference gene primers within the assay. To quantify the absolute abundance of each unique TCRbeta CDR3 rearrangement, sequence reads were collapsed and filtered. Productive Simpson clonality was computed per sample as the square root of Simpson's diversity index over productive rearrangements. TCRdb took this table from immuneACCESS and kept in-frame rearrangements with V and J called. Such tables lack part of the clones; where checked against another copy, unresolved V genes explain under half of the gap, and the rest is unexplained. For V, J and clone size, that table is used; D and trimming come from the DNA. In all, the sample holds around 100,000 clones, and approximately 81% of those were seen once. The ten largest clones add up to 3% to 3.5% of the sample.

Whole blood was collected in K2EDTA tubes by collaborating institutions according to the institutions' own protocols. For TCRbeta analysis, collaborators shipped samples in one of three forms: frozen whole blood, isolated PBMCs, or DNA extracted from either of those sample types. A word on this clone: No cognate antigen has been identified for it. No base qualities exist here, and no much larger clone lies one base off it.

This clonotype originated in a man aged 40-49 years with acute or convalescent COVID-19. In this chain, TRBV19 is recombined with TRBJ2-2; the central 7 bases match TRBD1. The sample comprised peripheral blood. The DNA reads TGTGCCAGTAGTACCAACACAAAAAACTACAGGGGAGTAGCCGGGGAGCTGTTTTTT. It encodes CASSTNTKNYRGVAGELFF.